The 23 T cell receptor beta chains in this list originate from one sample, sequenced in a study of identifying expanded T cells in peripheral blood. Sequencing was performed with immunoSEQ multiplex PCR; in TCRdb, only in-frame clones are kept and a portion is missing. The sample lists about 100,000 clones, approximately 88% occurring once. The sample consisted of blood. These receptors were collected from a person between 18 and 75 years old in good health.

V gene TRBV6-5 combines with J gene TRBJ2-2; 7 bases are a match to TRBD1. V was clipped by 2 bases and J by 6 bases; unmatched bases: 0. The CDR3 extends over 13 amino acids. The germline V gene encodes CDR1 MNHEY and CDR2 SVGAGI. The DNA for the CDR3 is TGTGCCAGCAGTTACCAGGGGGCCGGGGAGCTGTTTTTT. This gives the protein CASSYQGAGELFF.

The rearrangement uses TRBV9 and TRBJ1-1; tentative D call: TRBD1 (5 bases). Germline V gives CDR1 SGDLS, CDR2 YYNGEE. CDR3 length equals 16 residues. V was shortened by 2 bases and J by 4 bases, with 18 bases between the two germline ends. The CDR3 nucleotides are TGTGCCAGCAGCGTCAACACATACGGGGGGGTCACTGAAGCTTTCTTT. This sequence encodes CASSVNTYGGVTEAFF.

The rearrangement uses TRBV14 and TRBJ2-2, with D unresolved. CDR1 and CDR2 (germline): SGHDN, FVKESK. The length of the CDR3 is 14 residues. V lost 4 bases and J lost 4, with 10 bases in between. The chain's CDR3 is CASSPTEFTGELFF. The DNA for the CDR3 is TGTGCCAGCAGCCCCACGGAATTCACCGGGGAGCTGTTTTTT.

This clone was detected once. The V gene is TRBV7-2, the J gene TRBJ1-1; tentative D call: TRBD1 (5 bases). In germline, CDR1 is SGHTA, CDR2 FQGNSA. V lost 2 bases and J 1 base, leaving 23 bases between the germline ends. The CDR3 length is 19 residues. CDR3 DNA sequence: TGTGCCAGCAGCTTAAAGGCCAAGATGCAGGGAAAGGAGAACACTGAAGCTTTCTTT. Translation gives CASSLKAKMQGKENTEAFF. Full variable domain (rest looked up from reference TRBV7-2 and TRBJ1-1): GAGVSQSPSNKVTEKGKDVELRCDPISGHTALYWYRQSLGQGLEFLIYFQGNSAPDKSGLPSDRFSAERTGGSVSTLTIQRTQQEDSAVYLCASSLKAKMQGKENTEAFFGQGTRLTVV.

This sequence joins TRBV6-1 and TRBJ2-4; 7 nucleotides align to TRBD1. Looked up from germline, CDR1 is MNHNS and CDR2 is SASEGT. The trim removed 7 bases at V and 5 bases at J, leaving 5 bases unmatched. There are 13 residues in the CDR3. Written as DNA, the CDR3 is TGTGCCAGCACTTGGGACAGAGAAAACATTCAGTACTTC. This codes for CASTWDRENIQYF.

The chain employs TRBV7-2 and TRBJ1-5; no clear D gene. Trimming cost V 1 base and J 3 bases, with 7 bases left between them. The germline CDR1 and CDR2 sequences are SGHTA and FQGNSA. The CDR3 extends over 14 amino acids. The CDR3 DNA reads TGTGCCAGCAGCTTAGTACCCTACAATCAGCCCCAGCATTTT. It codes for CASSLVPYNQPQHF.

The chain carries TRBV28 and TRBJ1-1; D is possibly TRBD1 (5 bases). The CDR3 covers 13 residues. Germline V gene sequence: CDR1 MDHEN, CDR2 SYDVKM. V gave up 7 bases and J gave up 1 base, with 10 bases separating them. CDR3 sequence (DNA): TGTGCCAGCACCGTTACAGGGAACACTGAAGCTTTCTTT. Amino acid sequence: CASTVTGNTEAFF.

This clone appeared once. The chain links TRBV15 to TRBJ2-1; 7 bases match TRBD1. Germline trimming cut 0 bases from V and 4 bases from J; bases unmatched to any gene: 6. The CDR3 is 16 amino acids. Germline assignment: CDR1 LNHNV and CDR2 YYDKDF (reference sequence). The CDR3 sequence is CATSREPGQTYNEQFF. CDR3 nucleotides: TGTGCCACCAGCAGAGAACCGGGACAGACATACAATGAGCAGTTCTTC.

The V gene is TRBV27, the J gene TRBJ2-3; D unclear. CDR3 size: 13 residues. Germline V gene lookup returns CDR1 MNHEY and CDR2 SMNVEV (reference sequence). V dropped 5 bases and J dropped 5 bases, with 11 bases sitting between them. CDR3 sequence (DNA): TGTGCCAGCAGTCGGATAATGGGAGATACGCAGTATTTT. Residues: CASSRIMGDTQYF.

This chain connects TRBV5-1 to TRBJ2-3; 7 bases are a match to TRBD2. Germline V gene lookup returns CDR1 SGHRS and CDR2 YFSETQ. Unmatched junction bases numbered 10, after V lost 4 bases and J lost 14 bases. The CDR3 has 12 residues. The CDR3 bases are TGCGCCAGCAGCGCTCCATGGACTAGTCCGTATTTT. Translation gives CASSAPWTSPYF. The complete variable domain, with remaining parts taken from reference TRBV5-1 and TRBJ2-3, reads KAGVTQTPRYLIKTRGQQVTLSCSPISGHRSVSWYQQTPGQGLQFLFEYFSETQRNKGNFPGRFSGRQFSNSRSEMNVSTLELGDSALYLCASSAPWTSPYFGPGTRLTVL.

This sequence joins TRBV11-2 and TRBJ1-1, with TRBD1 as a possible D gene (5 bases). Trimming took 8 bases from V and 5 from J, leaving 21 bases between them. Germline V CDR1 and CDR2: SGHAT, FQNNGV. This CDR3 comprises 15 residues. DNA of the CDR3: TGTGCCAGCCACGAAGGAAGCACAGGACCAACTGAAGCTTTCTTT. It yields the protein CASHEGSTGPTEAFF.

This clone was seen a handful of times. The V gene is TRBV19, the J gene TRBJ1-1; the D gene is possibly TRBD1 (5 bases). The CDR3 runs to 14 residues. The germline V and J ends were trimmed by 3 bases and 4 bases, with 12 bases remaining between them. Germline values: CDR1 LNHDA, CDR2 SQIVND (reference sequence). Here the CDR3 DNA reads TGTGCCAGTAGTATTGTTGGGGGGATCACTGAAGCTTTCTTT. As protein: CASSIVGGITEAFF.

Concerning this clone itself: The junction shows a germline mismatch at one end, possibly a read error. The chain combines TRBV4-3 with TRBJ2-1; D is unclear. CDR3 length: 13 amino acids. CDR1 and CDR2 from the germline V gene are LGHNA and YSLEER. CDR3 DNA: TGCGCCAGCAGCCAAACCCACTCCTCCGGAGTGGTCTTC. This sequence encodes CASSQTHSSGVVF.

The chain has TRBV30 and TRBJ1-4; no reliable D call. Germline V CDR1 and CDR2: GTSNPN, SVGIG (reference sequence). Trimming removed 8 bases from V and 4 bases from J, with 11 bases in between. The CDR3 consists of 12 residues. CDR3: CAGWTVNEKLFF. In DNA, the CDR3 is TGTGCCGGATGGACGGTTAATGAAAAACTGTTTTTT.

Only one count was recorded for this clone. The CDR3 is CASRNGEGQPQHF. DNA for the CDR3: TGTGCCAGCAGGAATGGTGAGGGTCAGCCCCAGCATTTT. The rearrangement joins TRBV6-5 to TRBJ1-5; D is uncertain. The germline gives CDR1 MNHEY, CDR2 SVGAGI. This CDR3 region has 13 residues. Trimming removed 6 bases at V and 6 bases at J, with 12 bases between.

This clone was recorded once. This chain connects TRBV10-3 to TRBJ2-1, with D tentatively TRBD1 (6 bases). The germline V and J ends were trimmed by 8 bases and 4 bases, with 12 bases remaining between them. The CDR3 runs 13 residues. Germline assignment: CDR1 ENHRY and CDR2 SYGVKD. The CDR3 sequence: CAILDSPYNEQFF. The CDR3 nucleotides read TGTGCCATCTTGGACAGTCCTTACAATGAGCAGTTCTTC.

This chain connects TRBV7-9 to TRBJ1-2; D is undetermined. CDR1 SEHNR and CDR2 FQNEAQ come from the germline V gene (reference sequence). Trimming took 2 bases from V and 5 from J, leaving 18 bases between them. The CDR3 covers 16 residues. The CDR3 DNA is TGTGCCAGCAGCTTAAGGGCGGCAGAGGGCCTGTATGGCTACACCTTC. This gives the protein CASSLRAAEGLYGYTF.

The rearrangement joins TRBV4-1 to TRBJ1-4; TRBD1 matches at 7 bases. V was pared by 4 bases and J by 7 bases, with 12 bases of the junction left unmatched. The CDR3 totals 16 residues. CDR1 MGHRA and CDR2 YSYEKL come from the germline V gene. CDR3 residues: CASSRQGQALGEKLFF. The CDR3 DNA is TGCGCCAGCAGCCGCCAAGGACAGGCCCTAGGTGAAAAACTGTTTTTT.

The CDR3 here is CASDRGGGPGETQYF. CDR3 DNA sequence: TGTGCCTCGGACAGGGGCGGAGGTCCAGGAGAGACCCAGTACTTC. The chain recombines TRBV6-5 with TRBJ2-5; 9 bases match TRBD1. The trim removed 11 bases at V and 4 bases at J, leaving 14 bases unmatched. Germline V gives CDR1 MNHEY, CDR2 SVGAGI. The CDR3 is 15 residues long.

This clone has only a few counts. Other DNA sequences in the sample encode the same CDR3. The chain joins TRBV5-1 to TRBJ2-5; D is unclear. The CDR3 extends over 13 amino acids. The germline V gene encodes CDR1 SGHRS and CDR2 YFSETQ. V lost 1 base to trimming and J lost 1 base, with 5 bases between them. CDR3 amino acids: CASSLISQETQYF. The DNA for the CDR3 is TGCGCCAGCAGCTTGATTTCCCAAGAGACCCAGTACTTC.

The rearrangement links TRBV7-2 to TRBJ1-1, with D tentatively TRBD1 (5 bases). The CDR3 runs 14 residues. Trimming cost V 3 bases and J 3 bases, with 11 bases left between them. CDR1 is SGHTA and CDR2 is FQGNSA in the germline V gene. This chain's CDR3 is CASSLGPSDTEAFF. DNA of the CDR3: TGTGCCAGCAGCTTGGGGCCCTCGGACACTGAAGCTTTCTTT.

This CDR3 is CASSLGLAGSNEQFF. CDR3 sequence (DNA): TGTGCCAGCAGCTTGGGACTAGCGGGGAGTAATGAGCAGTTCTTC. The J gene is TRBJ2-1, the V gene TRBV7-2, with 13 bases that match TRBD2. CDR3 size: 15 residues. V shed 3 bases and J 7 bases; nucleotides not matched to a gene: 3. Looked up from germline, CDR1 is SGHTA and CDR2 is FQGNSA.

The chain links TRBV5-1 to TRBJ1-1, with D perhaps TRBD1 (5 bases). This CDR3 spans 14 amino acids. The germline V gene has CDR1 SGHRS and CDR2 YFSETQ. Trimming stripped 4 bases from V and 4 bases from J, with 14 bases between. The CDR3 spells CASSKGGTSTEAFF. CDR3 DNA: TGCGCCAGCAGCAAGGGTGGGACTTCCACTGAAGCTTTCTTT. Based on the CDR3 plus reference TRBV5-1 and TRBJ1-1, the full variable domain is KAGVTQTPRYLIKTRGQQVTLSCSPISGHRSVSWYQQTPGQGLQFLFEYFSETQRNKGNFPGRFSGRQFSNSRSEMNVSTLELGDSALYLCASSKGGTSTEAFFGQGTRLTVV.